This T cell receptor (beta chain) derives from a study of cytomegalovirus exposure and HLA in healthy donors. Findings and caveats of the study: Association with HLA alleles at 0.05 false discovery rate was found for 16,951 TCR beta sequences in a later analysis. Specific recognition of CMV antigens was confirmed in vitro for a few chains (all CMV-associated).

PCR employed 60 Vbeta and 13 Jbeta primers. The assay was immunoSEQ multiplex PCR, and TCRdb's table has in-frame clones only and misses some. The sample holds around 180,000 clones, about four fifths seen once. Germline V CDR1 and CDR2: SGHTA, FQGNSA. CDR3 length equals 16 residues. The trim removed 1 base at V and 0 bases at J, leaving 6 bases unmatched. This clone showed up just a few times. Its specificity is unknown. Input material: PBMCs. The receptor comes from a man between 18 and 35 years old in good health and CMV-seronegative. V gene TRBV7-2 combines with J gene TRBJ2-7; TRBD2 agrees at 7 bases. CDR3: CASSLGWGGSSYEQYF. Written as DNA, the CDR3 is TGTGCCAGCAGCTTAGGATGGGGGGGAAGCTCCTACGAGCAGTACTTC.